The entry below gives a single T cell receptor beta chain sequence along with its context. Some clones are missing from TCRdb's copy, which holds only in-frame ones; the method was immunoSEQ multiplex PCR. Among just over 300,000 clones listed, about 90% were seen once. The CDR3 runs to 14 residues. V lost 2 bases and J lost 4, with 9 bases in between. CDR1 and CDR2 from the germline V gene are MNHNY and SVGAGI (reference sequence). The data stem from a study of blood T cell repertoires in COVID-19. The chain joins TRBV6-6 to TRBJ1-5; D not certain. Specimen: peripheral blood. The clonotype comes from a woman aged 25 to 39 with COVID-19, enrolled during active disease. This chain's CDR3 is CASSYDGRNQPQHF. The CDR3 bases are TGTGCCAGCAGTTACGATGGCAGGAATCAGCCCCAGCATTTT.